Listed here are 17 T cell receptor beta chains from one sample, sequenced in a study of control samples from healthy donors and cancer patients. Clones were read by immunoSEQ multiplex PCR, and TCRdb kept only the in-frame ones, dropping some. The sample carries 78,000 or so clones, about 80% recorded once. Sequencing was done on a sample of blood. These receptors were obtained from a man aged 50 to 60 in good health.

This CDR3 is CASSLTGTGITDTQYF. The CDR3 DNA reads TGTGCCAGCAGTTTAACGGGGACAGGGATAACAGATACGCAGTATTTT. The J gene is TRBJ2-3, the V gene TRBV28, with 9 bases that match TRBD1. The CDR3 length is 16 residues. The trim removed 2 bases at V and 3 bases at J, leaving 6 bases unmatched. Germline V CDR1 and CDR2: MDHEN, SYDVKM. The full variable domain, in which reference TRBV28 and TRBJ2-3 provide the parts outside the CDR3, is DVKVTQSSRYLVKRTGEKVFLECVQDMDHENMFWYRQDPGLGLRLIYFSYDVKMKEKGDIPEGYSVSREKKERFSLILESASTNQTSMYLCASSLTGTGITDTQYFGPGTRLTVL.

V and J are TRBV18 and TRBJ2-7, with 15 positions matching TRBD2. Germline V lookup: CDR1 KGHSH, CDR2 LQKENI. The ends lost 6 bases at V and 4 bases at J; junction bases unmatched: 4. CDR3 length: 15 amino acids. CDR3 DNA sequence: TGTGCCAGCTCGCCCGGGACTAGCGGGGGGTACGAGCAGTACTTC. It specifies CASSPGTSGGYEQYF.

The table lists this clone with a few counts. J is TRBJ1-2 and V is TRBV2, with D unresolved. Germline values: CDR1 SNHLY, CDR2 FYNNEI. This CDR3 is 13 amino acids long. Between the trimmed V and J ends, which lost 6 bases and 6 bases, there was a span of 14 bases. CDR3 nucleotide sequence: TGTGCCAGCAGCCCCGGGCCGAGGCATGGCTACACCTTC. Amino acids: CASSPGPRHGYTF.

The rearrangement joins TRBV3-1 (or the pseudogene TRBV3-2) to TRBJ2-2; 10 bases line up with TRBD2. Trimming took 1 base from V and 2 from J; bases not matched to a gene: 7. The CDR3 is 18 residues long. CDR1 is LGHDT, CDR2 YNNKEL, per germline (reference sequence). The CDR3 nucleotides read TGTGCCAGCAGCCAAGGACCGGGACTAGCGTATAACACCGGGGAGCTGTTTTTT. Translating gives CASSQGPGLAYNTGELFF.

The V gene is TRBV24-1, the J gene TRBJ2-6, with D possibly being TRBD1 or TRBD2 (5 bases each). The CDR3 is made up of 17 amino acids. The germline V and J ends were trimmed by 9 bases and 2 bases, with 19 bases remaining between them. The germline CDR1 and CDR2 sequences are KGHDR and SFDVKD. CDR3 sequence: CATGTGTRGPGANVLTF. DNA for the CDR3: TGTGCCACCGGAACCGGAACTCGGGGCCCTGGGGCCAACGTCCTGACTTTC.

The chain carries TRBV28 and TRBJ1-1; 7 positions match TRBD1. The germline V gene has CDR1 MDHEN and CDR2 SYDVKM. With V trimmed by 2 bases and J by 10 bases, 4 bases remained unmatched. The CDR3 totals 12 residues. CDR3 loop: CASSLDRASAFF. In DNA form, the CDR3 reads TGTGCCAGCAGTTTAGACAGGGCCTCAGCTTTCTTT.

This chain connects TRBV11-2 to TRBJ1-1, with D tentatively TRBD1 (5 bases). V lost 4 bases and J 4 bases, leaving 16 bases between the germline ends. The CDR3 has 15 amino acids. The V gene's germline CDR1 is SGHAT and CDR2 FQNNGV. CDR3 in amino acids: CASSSLTGMGTEAFF. CDR3 sequence (DNA): TGTGCCAGCAGCTCGCTCACAGGAATGGGCACTGAAGCTTTCTTT.

Worth noting for this clone: This sample includes further DNA sequences coding for the same CDR3. The rearrangement joins TRBV4-3 to TRBJ2-7; 8 bases are shared with TRBD2. CDR3 length: 16 residues. Per the germline V gene, CDR1 is LGHNA and CDR2 is YSLEER. J lost 0 bases, V lost 0 bases, and 4 bases had no gene match. CDR3 protein: CASSQEASGSSYEQYF. The CDR3 DNA sequence: TGCGCCAGCAGCCAAGAGGCCAGCGGGAGCTCCTACGAGCAGTACTTC.

The chain combines TRBV25-1 with TRBJ1-1; D unresolved. V was cut by 3 bases and J by 0 bases, with 14 bases left in between. This CDR3 region has 16 residues. Germline-derived CDR1 and CDR2 are MGHDK and SYGVNS. CDR3 sequence: CASSDSSAGLNTEAFF. In DNA, the CDR3 is TGTGCCAGCAGTGATTCTAGTGCGGGGTTGAACACTGAAGCTTTCTTT.

The chain has TRBV9 and TRBJ2-1; 12 bases match TRBD2. The CDR3 sequence is 15 residues long. After removal of 4 bases from V and 6 bases from J, the junction contained 5 bases not matched to a gene. The germline gives CDR1 SGDLS, CDR2 YYNGEE. CDR3 sequence (DNA): TGTGCCAGCAGCATTGGACTAGCGGGAATCAATGAGCAGTTCTTC. The encoded protein is CASSIGLAGINEQFF.

The chain employs TRBV7-2 and TRBJ2-4; 9 nucleotides align to TRBD1. Germline values: CDR1 SGHTA, CDR2 FQGNSA. The junction had 6 bases not matched to a gene; V was cut back by 1 base and J by 2 bases. This CDR3 comprises 17 residues. CDR3 in amino acids: CASSLVQGAASKNIQYF. The CDR3 DNA is TGTGCCAGCAGCTTAGTACAGGGGGCGGCCTCCAAAAACATTCAGTACTTC.

This chain uses TRBV7-8 with TRBJ2-1, with 8 bases lining up with TRBD2. Germline trimming cut 6 bases from V and 1 base from J; bases unmatched to any gene: 8. Germline V gene data show CDR1 as SGHVS and CDR2 as FQNEAQ. CDR3 length: 16 residues. DNA for the CDR3: TGTGCCAGCAGATTTCTAGCGGGTGATTCCTACAATGAGCAGTTCTTC. Translating it yields CASRFLAGDSYNEQFF.

The V and J genes are TRBV6-5 and TRBJ1-1; D remains ambiguous. Germline values: CDR1 MNHEY, CDR2 SVGAGI. The V and J ends lost 2 bases and 4 bases respectively, with 14 bases between them. The CDR3 runs to 15 residues. DNA of the CDR3: TGTGCCAGCAGTTACCACAAGCCGGGAGCCACTGAAGCTTTCTTT. Amino acid sequence: CASSYHKPGATEAFF.

This chain links TRBV10-2 with TRBJ2-1; D is uncertain. V was clipped by 5 bases and J by 5 bases, with 4 bases between them. The CDR3 length is 11 residues. Germline V lookup: CDR1 WSHSY, CDR2 SAAADI. The chain's CDR3 is CASSLDNEQFF. CDR3 coding DNA: TGCGCCAGCAGTCTAGACAATGAGCAGTTCTTC.

The chain uses TRBV9 and TRBJ2-5, with D tentatively TRBD1 (5 bases). This CDR3 has 13 residues. V was pared by 3 bases and J by 1 base, with 7 bases between. Germline values: CDR1 SGDLS, CDR2 YYNGEE. The CDR3 is CASSADSQETQYF. The CDR3 DNA is TGTGCCAGCAGCGCTGACAGCCAAGAGACCCAGTACTTC. Filled out from reference TRBV9 and TRBJ2-5, the complete variable domain reads DSGVTQTPKHLITATGQRVTLRCSPRSGDLSVYWYQQSLDQGLQFLIQYYNGEERAKGNILERFSAQQFPDLHSELNLSSLELGDSALYFCASSADSQETQYFGPGTRLLVL.

This rearrangement joins TRBV30 to TRBJ2-7; TRBD1 or TRBD2 may be the D gene (6 bases each). The CDR3 is 14 amino acids. V gave up 2 bases and J gave up 5 bases, with 16 bases separating them. The germline V gene encodes CDR1 GTSNPN and CDR2 SVGIG (reference sequence). In DNA, the CDR3 is TGTGCCTGGAGTTTCACGGGGGCGCAGGACGAGCAGTACTTC. This codes for CAWSFTGAQDEQYF.

The V gene is TRBV4-3, the J gene TRBJ1-2; D remains unclear. The CDR3 is 14 amino acids. Germline loops: CDR1 LGHNA, CDR2 YSLEER. With 0 bases removed from V and 4 bases from J, the gap between germline ends came to 9 bases. The CDR3 spells CASSQDTQFYGYTF. The CDR3 DNA reads as TGCGCCAGCAGCCAAGACACACAGTTCTATGGCTACACCTTC.